This TCR beta chain was documented in a study of regulatory T cells in long-lasting Graves disease. The sample holds a few counts of this clonotype. As for time point: newly diagnosed GD, antithyroid drugs for less than 3 months. Extracted RNA from PBMCs served as the source of the TCR library. iRepertoire HTBI primers and Arm-PCR of CDR3 regions built TCR beta libraries. One entry per CDR3 protein, called by TCRdb with MiXCR from the multiplex PCR reads. The table records fewer than 550,000 distinct CDR3 sequences, around 15% of them present only once. Trimming removed 2 bases at V and 0 bases at J, with 8 bases between. Germline V gene sequence: CDR1 MNHEY, CDR2 SVGAGI. CDR3 length: 15 residues. These data were also filed under a second study, of T cells in Graves' hyperthyroidism and ophthalmopathy. From that study: TCR CDR3 regions were first amplified by RT-PCR with HTBI primers.

The rearrangement joins TRBV6-5 to TRBJ1-5; D possibly corresponds to TRBD1 (5 bases). The TCR originated in a woman aged 40 to 65 with Graves disease. The material sequenced was peripheral blood mononuclear cells (PBMCs), taken at new diagnosis, from a patient treated with antithyroid drugs. CDR3 region: CASSYLGGSNQPQHF. For the CDR3, the DNA is TGTGCCAGCAGTTACCTGGGGGGTAGCAATCAGCCCCAGCATTTT.